Each of the 31 T cell receptor beta chains below was sequenced from the same sample in a study of beta chain features in type 1 diabetes (dated by TCRdb to 2017 to 2018). Receptor amplification or capture employed the immunoSEQ multiplex PCR assay. The entire isolated RNA was reverse transcribed using the High Capacity cDNA Reverse Transcription Kit, and thus expressed TCRB transcripts were sequenced. As stored in TCRdb, this immuneACCESS dataset retains in-frame rearrangements with V and J assigned. A fraction of the clones does not appear; measured against another copy, unresolved V genes explain less than half of the discrepancy, and the remainder lacks a known reason. The sample yields 130,000 or so clones; around 8.7% were counted once. The ten largest account for about 0.68% of the sample. The sequencing sample was made of central memory CD4+ T cells from blood. The source is a man younger than 35 in good health.

This clone appeared a few times. V gene TRBV7-9 combines with J gene TRBJ2-3, with D possibly matching TRBD2 (6 bases). This CDR3 is built from 14 residues. Germline loops: CDR1 SEHNR, CDR2 FQNEAQ (reference sequence). The V gene lost 1 base and the J gene lost 2 bases, with 7 bases spanning the gap. CDR3 in DNA: TGTGCCAGCAGCTTAGGGACTACCACAGATACGCAGTATTTT. Protein product: CASSLGTTTDTQYF.

The V and J genes are TRBV7-3 and TRBJ2-1, with 8 nucleotides matching TRBD1. Germline CDR1 is SGHTA and CDR2 is FQGTGA. The CDR3 consists of 15 residues. The V and J ends lost 5 bases and 5 bases, in that order; junction bases with no gene match: 8. The CDR3 here is CASSRTGGVDNEQFF. CDR3 in DNA: TGTGCCAGCAGCCGAACAGGGGGTGTCGACAATGAGCAGTTCTTC.

This clone was observed a handful of times. This sequence joins TRBV5-6 and TRBJ2-2; TRBD1 is a possible D gene (6 bases). The CDR3 spans 15 residues. Trimming shortened V by 2 bases and J by 6 bases, and 14 bases separated the two germline ends. Germline V CDR1 and CDR2: SGHDT, YYEEEE. The CDR3, as DNA: TGTGCCAGCAGCTTCTCAGGGGTCAAGGCCGGGGAGCTGTTTTTT. Translating it yields CASSFSGVKAGELFF.

This clone occurred a few times. The rearrangement joins TRBV7-9 to TRBJ2-7; D unresolved. The V end lost 8 bases, the J end lost 5 bases, and 7 bases lay between the germline ends. The germline V gene encodes CDR1 SEHNR and CDR2 FQNEAQ (reference sequence). This CDR3 has 10 residues. The DNA for the CDR3 is TGTGCCAGCGCCCACAACGAGCAGTACTTC. Encoded protein: CASAHNEQYF.

The chain links TRBV30 to TRBJ1-1, with a tentative D call TRBD1 (6 bases). Germline V CDR1 and CDR2: GTSNPN, SVGIG (reference sequence). The CDR3 covers 13 residues. The V end was cut by 1 base, the J end by 5 bases, with 11 bases between. The CDR3 DNA reads TGTGCCTGGAGTGAGGGGGAGAAAACTGAAGCTTTCTTT. This encodes CAWSEGEKTEAFF.

This clone has only a few counts. The chain links TRBV25-1 to TRBJ2-6; D not resolved. The CDR3 totals 18 residues. The germline gives CDR1 MGHDK, CDR2 SYGVNS. Trimming shortened V by 2 bases and J by 0 bases, and 14 bases separated the two germline ends. CDR3 amino acids: CASSELRNPSSGANVLTF. In nucleotides, the CDR3 is TGTGCCAGCAGTGAACTGAGGAACCCCTCCTCTGGGGCCAACGTCCTGACTTTC.

This clone has a count of ten or more. V usage is TRBV23-1 and J usage is TRBJ1-5; D unclear. TRBV23-1 has ORF status, its function being uncertain. The CDR3 sequence is 14 residues long. The V end lost 0 bases, the J end lost 8 bases, and 11 bases lay between the germline ends. In DNA, the CDR3 is TGCGCCAGCAGTCAATCGGGAGGGTTGGAGCCCCAGCATTTT. Protein product: CASSQSGGLEPQHF.

Written as DNA, the CDR3 is TGTGCCAGCAGCCACCAACGGGACTCTCAAGAGACCCAGTACTTC. It encodes CASSHQRDSQETQYF. The chain combines TRBV4-2 with TRBJ2-5; the D gene is possibly TRBD2 (6 bases). The CDR3 totals 15 residues. The germline gives CDR1 LGHNA, CDR2 YNFKEQ. Trimming removed 3 bases from V and 2 bases from J, with 13 bases in between.

This clone was found a few times. CDR3 amino acids: CASSQTGGVNTGELFF. CDR3 in DNA: TGCGCCAGCAGCCAAACAGGGGGCGTTAACACCGGGGAGCTGTTTTTT. The V and J genes are TRBV5-1 and TRBJ2-2; TRBD1 aligns across 9 bases. Losses at the gene ends were 4 bases for V and 2 bases for J; bases not matched to a gene: 6. The CDR3 is 16 residues long. CDR1 and CDR2 from the germline V gene are SGHRS and YFSETQ.

This clone occurred a few times. The J gene is TRBJ2-1, the V gene TRBV7-3; maybe TRBD2 (6 bases). The CDR3 covers 15 residues. Trimming took 5 bases from V and 5 from J, leaving 16 bases between them. CDR1 and CDR2 (germline): SGHTA, FQGTGA. CDR3 in amino acids: CASSHPATGDNEQFF. The CDR3 DNA sequence: TGTGCCAGCAGCCACCCGGCAACGGGGGACAATGAGCAGTTCTTC.

A few counts support this clone. The CDR3 DNA is TGTGCCAGCAGTTTAGTGACAGGGGGCAAATACGAGCAGTACTTC. Translated, it gives CASSLVTGGKYEQYF. The rearrangement uses TRBV27 and TRBJ2-7; 10 bases line up with TRBD1. Trimming cost V 2 bases and J 4 bases; bases outside gene matches: 5. The CDR3 covers 15 residues. Germline V lookup: CDR1 MNHEY, CDR2 SMNVEV (reference sequence).

The chain combines TRBV30 with TRBJ2-7; a weak D match, TRBD2 (6 bases). This CDR3 contains 13 residues. Germline V gene data show CDR1 as GTSNPN and CDR2 as SVGIG (reference sequence). V lost 4 bases and J 1 base, leaving 11 bases between the germline ends. The CDR3 DNA sequence: TGTGCCTGGAACCAACTAGCTTCCTACGAGCAGTACTTC. Amino acids: CAWNQLASYEQYF.

This clone was observed a handful of times. The rearrangement joins TRBV7-2 to TRBJ2-1, with 7 bases fitting TRBD2. The germline V gene encodes CDR1 SGHTA and CDR2 FQGNSA. This CDR3 is 14 amino acids long. V shed 2 bases, J shed 10 bases, and the junction held 8 bases outside the gene matches. Here the CDR3 DNA reads TGTGCCAGCAGCTTACAAGTGGGGGGGAGCGAGCAGTTCTTC. This gives the protein CASSLQVGGSEQFF.

This clone was found a few times. The genes are TRBV4-3 and TRBJ1-4; possible D gene TRBD1, 5 bases. The CDR3 totals 16 residues. CDR1 is LGHNA and CDR2 is YSLEER in the germline V gene. V shed 0 bases and J shed 5 bases, with 13 bases lying between them. This CDR3 reads CASSQDTGHMNEKLFF. As DNA, the CDR3 is TGCGCCAGCAGCCAAGACACAGGACATATGAATGAAAAACTGTTTTTT.

Only a few counts were recorded for this clone. This chain uses TRBV30 with TRBJ2-7; D is possibly TRBD1 (5 bases). Trimming took 2 bases from V and 4 from J, leaving 9 bases between them. Per germline, CDR1 GTSNPN and CDR2 SVGIG (reference sequence). The CDR3 spans 12 residues. This CDR3 is CAWSSGMYEQYF. The DNA of the CDR3 is TGTGCCTGGAGTTCAGGGATGTACGAGCAGTACTTC.

This clone was seen a handful of times. This rearrangement joins TRBV5-1 to TRBJ2-1; a possible D gene is TRBD1 (6 bases). The CDR3 loop spans 16 amino acids. Trimming took off 5 bases at V and 0 bases at J, with 15 bases between the two ends. Germline V gives CDR1 SGHRS, CDR2 YFSETQ. The CDR3 sequence is CASRPGQTPSYNEQFF. The CDR3 bases are TGCGCCAGCAGACCTGGACAGACCCCCTCCTACAATGAGCAGTTCTTC.

This chain links TRBV30 with TRBJ2-7; TRBD1 matches at 7 bases. Germline CDR1 and CDR2: GTSNPN and SVGIG (reference sequence). CDR3 length: 14 residues. With 0 bases clipped from V and 6 bases from J, the junction kept 8 bases outside the gene matches. CDR3 loop: CAWSVPTGAIEQYF. The CDR3 coding sequence is TGTGCCTGGAGTGTACCCACAGGGGCCATCGAGCAGTACTTC.

The chain recombines TRBV6-1 with TRBJ1-5, with a weak D call TRBD1 (6 bases). Trimming pared 7 bases from V and 5 bases from J, leaving 18 bases between. CDR3 length: 15 residues. Per the germline V gene, CDR1 is MNHNS and CDR2 is SASEGT. The CDR3 nucleotides are TGTGCCAGCACCGGGCGGGGGCAAAAGGATCAGCCCCAGCATTTT. As protein: CASTGRGQKDQPQHF.

This clone was seen a handful of times. The chain combines TRBV6-6 with TRBJ2-7; D unresolved. CDR3 length equals 11 residues. Germline assignment: CDR1 MNHNY and CDR2 SVGAGI (reference sequence). Trimming removed 6 bases at V and 5 bases at J, with 8 bases between. Here the CDR3 reads CASSLSHEQYF. Written as DNA, the CDR3 is TGTGCCAGCAGCCTTAGCCACGAGCAGTACTTC.

V usage is TRBV19 and J usage is TRBJ1-2, with no clear D. Per germline, CDR1 LNHDA and CDR2 SQIVND (reference sequence). The CDR3 totals 15 residues. Trimming removed 0 bases from V and 2 bases from J, with 10 bases in between. The CDR3 coding sequence is TGTGCCAGTAGTATAGATTCCCAGGTGAACTATGGCTACACCTTC. Translating gives CASSIDSQVNYGYTF.

This clone was counted between two and nine times. The genes are TRBV4-2 and TRBJ1-3; D gene unclear. The CDR3 runs to 16 residues. Germline V lookup: CDR1 LGHNA, CDR2 YNFKEQ. V was clipped by 3 bases and J by 4 bases, with 16 bases between them. The CDR3 loop reads CASSQYPVGEGNTIYF. In DNA, the CDR3 is TGTGCCAGCAGCCAGTACCCGGTGGGAGAAGGAAACACCATATATTTT.

The chain employs TRBV5-4 and TRBJ2-5, with TRBD1 matching over 7 bases. CDR1 SGHNT and CDR2 YYREEE come from the germline V gene (reference sequence). V gave up 4 bases and J gave up 2 bases; unmatched junction bases: 5. This CDR3 is built from 14 residues. CDR3 loop: CASSRRQGQETQYF. The CDR3 nucleotides read TGTGCCAGCAGCCGTAGACAGGGACAAGAGACCCAGTACTTC. Based on the CDR3 plus reference TRBV5-4 and TRBJ2-5, the full variable domain is ETGVTQSPTHLIKTRGQQVTLRCSSQSGHNTVSWYQQALGQGPQFIFQYYREEENGRGNFPPRFSGLQFPNYSSELNVNALELDDSALYLCASSRRQGQETQYFGPGTRLLVL.

This clone was picked up many times. The rearrangement uses TRBV9 and TRBJ2-1, with D possibly being TRBD2 (6 bases). The CDR3 has 14 amino acids. Trimming removed 1 base from V and 6 bases from J, with 11 bases in between. Germline V gives CDR1 SGDLS, CDR2 YYNGEE. The CDR3 DNA follows: TGTGCCAGCAGCGTATACCAGGGAGGCAATGAGCAGTTCTTC. This gives the protein CASSVYQGGNEQFF.

V is TRBV9 and J is TRBJ2-7, with 9 bases fitting TRBD1. The CDR3 totals 14 residues. Germline assignment: CDR1 SGDLS and CDR2 YYNGEE. V lost 4 bases to trimming and J lost 6 bases; unmatched junction nucleotides: 8. The CDR3 DNA reads TGTGCCAGCAGCCCAGTCTCGGACAGGGGCGAGCAGTACTTC. Translated: CASSPVSDRGEQYF.

The rearrangement uses TRBV20-1 and TRBJ2-3; D not resolved. The CDR3 is 11 residues long. Per the germline V gene, CDR1 is DFQATT and CDR2 is SNEGSKA (reference sequence). V dropped 2 bases and J dropped 8 bases, with 8 bases sitting between them. DNA for the CDR3: TGCAGTGCTAGACCACTGCGTACGCAGTATTTT. As protein: CSARPLRTQYF.

This clone was detected only a few times. Sequence at one end of the junction differs from germline and may be a read error. V usage is TRBV5-1 and J usage is TRBJ1-2; TRBD1 is a possible D gene (6 bases). The germline V gene has CDR1 SGHRS and CDR2 YFSETQ. The CDR3 covers 14 residues. The CDR3 here is CASSTLPGAGGYTF. Written as DNA, the CDR3 is TGTGCCAGCAGCACACTGCCAGGGGCAGGTGGCTACACCTTC.

The chain joins TRBV4-1 to TRBJ2-7; 10 positions match TRBD1. Germline trimming cut 1 base from V and 1 base from J; bases unmatched to any gene: 7. The germline gives CDR1 MGHRA, CDR2 YSYEKL. The CDR3 has 17 residues. In nucleotides, the CDR3 is TGCGCCAGCAGCCAAGTACCCGGGACAGGGGAGTCCTACGAGCAGTACTTC. Translation: CASSQVPGTGESYEQYF.

This clone was observed a few times. This chain connects TRBV6-5 to TRBJ1-2, with D perhaps matching TRBD1 (6 bases). Germline V gene lookup returns CDR1 MNHEY and CDR2 SVGAGI. The CDR3 spans 13 residues. V shed 6 bases and J shed 5 bases, with 13 bases lying between them. The CDR3 here is CASSLQGDYGYTF. CDR3 nucleotides: TGTGCCAGCAGCCTACAGGGAGATTATGGCTACACCTTC.

The chain has TRBV6-1 and TRBJ1-4; D is uncertain. Trimming stripped 4 bases from V and 0 bases from J, with 12 bases between. Germline V CDR1 and CDR2: MNHNS, SASEGT. The CDR3 is 16 residues long. The CDR3 DNA sequence: TGTGCCAGCAGTGGCTTACTCGGTGCAACTAATGAAAAACTGTTTTTT. Its protein product is CASSGLLGATNEKLFF.

This clone was picked up a small number of times. The chain employs TRBV30 and TRBJ1-6, with 8 bases matching TRBD1. Germline-derived CDR1 and CDR2 are GTSNPN and SVGIG (reference sequence). The CDR3 spans 14 residues. Unmatched junction bases numbered 8, after V lost 5 bases and J lost 8 bases. CDR3 loop: CAWGDRGYDSPLHF. CDR3 bases: TGTGCCTGGGGCGACAGGGGATACGATTCACCCCTCCACTTT. Complete variable domain (other parts from reference TRBV30 and TRBJ1-6): SQTIHQWPATLVQPVGSPLSLECTVEGTSNPNLYWYRQAAGRGLQLLFYSVGIGQISSEVPQNLSASRPQDRQFILSSKKLLLSDSGFYLCAWGDRGYDSPLHFGNGTRLTVT.

V and J are TRBV7-2 and TRBJ1-5, with D possibly being TRBD1 (6 bases). Between the trimmed V and J ends, which lost 5 bases and 6 bases, there was a span of 14 bases. The length of the CDR3 is 14 residues. The V gene's germline CDR1 is SGHTA and CDR2 FQGNSA. CDR3 coding DNA: TGTGCCAGCAGCCCCCGGGGGGGCGGTCAGCCCCAGCATTTT. Amino acids: CASSPRGGGQPQHF.